This TCR beta chain was sequenced for a study of shared clonotypes between healthy human individuals. On the study more broadly: Aged 18 to 49, the donors were two women and a few men. Per-donor plates numbered three CD4 naive, three CD4 memory, two CD8 naive and one CD8 memory. Findings and caveats of the study: Richness estimates generally favored naive over memory subsets. Represented genetic and exposure-history diversity was restricted by having few donors.

V was pared by 4 bases and J by 7 bases, with 3 bases of the junction left unmatched. The CDR3 is 11 residues long. Germline loops: CDR1 DFQATT, CDR2 SNEGSKA (reference sequence). Sequenced by immunoSEQ multiplex PCR; TCRdb stores in-frame clones only, minus some. The sample shows about 340,000 clones, 73% of them seen only once. This clone appeared a few times. As yet, its antigen is unknown. The sequence derives from a man in his thirties or forties in good health. The rearrangement joins TRBV20-1 to TRBJ1-1, with 7 bases aligning to TRBD1. The sequencing input was memory CD4+ T cells sorted from blood. Sample subset: CD45RA-negative fraction. This CDR3 reads CSATGTDEAFF. CDR3 DNA: TGCAGTGCTACAGGGACAGATGAAGCTTTCTTT.